One T cell receptor (beta chain) is described in this entry. This sample is part of a study of CD8 T cells in Susac syndrome. Through negative isolation, CD4+ and CD8+ T cells were obtained, while TEMRA cells were enriched using FACS. Between the trimmed V and J ends, which lost 2 bases and 6 bases, there was a span of 11 bases. The CDR3 runs to 13 residues. The germline CDR1 and CDR2 sequences are GTSNPN and SVGIG (reference sequence). RNA totalling about 0.45 to 1 ug underwent reverse transcription with random hexamers. TCR beta CDR3 was amplified by immunoSEQ multiplex PCR. This amplification extended across 54 Vbeta and 13 Jbeta segments. In TCRdb, the immunoSEQ multiplex PCR reads were re-called with MiXCR into one record per CDR3 protein. This table holds some 140,000 distinct CDR3 sequences, 90% to 95% found once.

The chain uses TRBV30 and TRBJ2-1; D gene ambiguous. Material for sequencing was CD8+ T cells from PBMCs. This receptor was taken from a human donor with multiple sclerosis. The CDR3 protein is CAWSSHVGNEQFF. DNA of the CDR3: TGTGCCTGGAGTTCTCATGTCGGCAATGAGCAGTTCTTC.